The rows below give T cell receptor beta chains drawn from one sample of a study of CD8 T cells in Susac syndrome. TCRdb itself ran the immunoSEQ multiplex PCR reads through MiXCR, one entry per CDR3 protein. The sample records about 94,000 distinct CDR3 sequences, around 94% being singletons. Sequencing input: CD4+ T cells from PBMCs. The receptor source for this set is a human donor with Susac syndrome. The CDR3 runs from the conserved cysteine through the conserved F or W. Fields, in order: V gene, J gene, CDR3 protein.

TRBV20-1	TRBJ2-7	CSASSLQGSYEQYF
TRBV9	TRBJ2-3	CASSVVGFSTDTQYF
TRBV7-8	TRBJ2-5	CASSKGQPETQYF
TRBV7-2	TRBJ2-4	CASSLAASVQNIQYF
TRBV7-2	TRBJ2-1	CASSPSRLAEEQFF
TRBV28	TRBJ1-2	CASSSDGTGRRDGYTF
TRBV6-5	TRBJ2-5	CASRPNREGTETQYF
TRBV6-2/TRBV6-3	TRBJ2-7	CASSDRKGQLYEQYF
TRBV3-1	TRBJ2-3	CASSQEIGPAGQDTQYF
TRBV24-1	TRBJ2-7	CATMASGGYEQYF
TRBV28	TRBJ2-7	CASSFRRWDYEQYF